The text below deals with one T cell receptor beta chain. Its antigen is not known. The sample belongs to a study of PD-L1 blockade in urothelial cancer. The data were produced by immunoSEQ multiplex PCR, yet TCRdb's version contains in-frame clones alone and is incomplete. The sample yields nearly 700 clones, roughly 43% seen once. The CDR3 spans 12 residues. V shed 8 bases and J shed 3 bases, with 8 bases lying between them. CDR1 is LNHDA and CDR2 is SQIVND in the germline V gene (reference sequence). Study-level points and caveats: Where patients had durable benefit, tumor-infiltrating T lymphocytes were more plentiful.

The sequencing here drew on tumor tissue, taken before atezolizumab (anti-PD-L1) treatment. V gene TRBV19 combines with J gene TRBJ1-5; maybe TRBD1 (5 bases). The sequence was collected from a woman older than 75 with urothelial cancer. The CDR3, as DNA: TGTGCCAGTTCGGACAACAATCAGCCCCAGCATTTT. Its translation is CASSDNNQPQHF.